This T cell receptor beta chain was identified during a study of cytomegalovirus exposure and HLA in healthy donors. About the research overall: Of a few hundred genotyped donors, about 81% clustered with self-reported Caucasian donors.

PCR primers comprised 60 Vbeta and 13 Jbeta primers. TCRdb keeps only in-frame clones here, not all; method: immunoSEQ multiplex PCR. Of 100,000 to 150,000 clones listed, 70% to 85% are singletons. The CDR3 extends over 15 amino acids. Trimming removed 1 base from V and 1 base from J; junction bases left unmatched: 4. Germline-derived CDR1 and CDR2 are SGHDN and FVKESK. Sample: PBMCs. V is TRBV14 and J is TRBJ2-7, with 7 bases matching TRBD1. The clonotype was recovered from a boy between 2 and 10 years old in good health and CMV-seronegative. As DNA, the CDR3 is TGTGCCAGCAGCCAAGGACAGGGAAGGTCCTACGAGCAGTACTTC. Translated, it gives CASSQGQGRSYEQYF.